Listed here are 25 T cell receptor beta chains from one sample, sequenced in a study of blood T cell repertoires in COVID-19. Libraries were prepared by immunoSEQ multiplex PCR; TCRdb keeps only in-frame clonotypes and omits some of them. The sample includes about 47,000 clones, 88% of them seen just once. Input material: peripheral blood. Receptors were obtained from a man in his forties or fifties with active COVID-19.

The chain recombines TRBV9 with TRBJ2-3, with TRBD2 identical over 8 bases. CDR3 length equals 16 residues. In germline, CDR1 is SGDLS, CDR2 YYNGEE. V lost 0 bases to trimming and J lost 2 bases; unmatched junction nucleotides: 5. The CDR3 loop reads CASSVGRGGVTDTQYF. The CDR3 DNA reads as TGTGCCAGCAGCGTAGGACGGGGGGGAGTCACAGATACGCAGTATTTT.

V gene TRBV3-1 (or the pseudogene TRBV3-2) combines with J gene TRBJ1-2; D call uncertain. The V and J ends lost 0 bases and 14 bases respectively, with 13 bases between them. Per the germline V gene, CDR1 is LGHDT and CDR2 is YNNKEL (reference sequence). CDR3 length equals 12 residues. In nucleotides, the CDR3 is TGTGCCAGCAGCCAAGATCGTGGCTTCGGGACCTTC. Residues: CASSQDRGFGTF.

This clone occurred once. This chain uses TRBV4-2 with TRBJ2-1, with D uncertain. Germline-derived CDR1 and CDR2 are LGHNA and YNFKEQ. The CDR3 loop spans 13 amino acids. Trimming removed 7 bases at V and 5 bases at J, with 12 bases between. The DNA of the CDR3 is TGTGCCAGCACTTTGCGGCCTAACAATGAGCAGTTCTTC. This sequence encodes CASTLRPNNEQFF.

The V gene is TRBV29-1, the J gene TRBJ1-4, with TRBD1 matching over 10 bases. Germline assignment: CDR1 SQVTM and CDR2 ANQGSEA. Trimming removed 6 bases from V and 10 bases from J; junction bases left unmatched: 8. This CDR3 has 13 residues. The DNA for the CDR3 is TGCAGCGTGACGGGACAGGGGTTTGGAAAACTGTTTTTT. This gives the protein CSVTGQGFGKLFF.

This sequence joins TRBV27 and TRBJ1-1; D not resolved. The CDR3 sequence is 14 residues long. Between the trimmed V and J ends, which lost 0 bases and 3 bases, there was a span of 8 bases. Germline CDR1 reads MNHEY; CDR2 reads SMNVEV (reference sequence). CDR3 in amino acids: CASSLSLLDTEAFF. The CDR3 bases are TGTGCCAGCAGTTTATCACTTTTGGACACTGAAGCTTTCTTT.

This clone was counted between two and nine times. The rearrangement joins TRBV7-9 to TRBJ1-2; D is possibly TRBD1 (5 bases). V was pared by 5 bases and J by 3 bases, with 13 bases between. CDR3 length equals 14 residues. Germline CDR1 and CDR2: SEHNR and FQNEAQ (reference sequence). This chain's CDR3 is CASSPQGYHYGYTF. The CDR3 nucleotides read TGTGCCAGCAGCCCCCAGGGTTACCACTATGGCTACACCTTC.

The chain combines TRBV2 with TRBJ2-3, with D possibly TRBD1 on 5 matching bases. V dropped 4 bases and J dropped 6 bases, with 14 bases sitting between them. The germline CDR1 and CDR2 sequences are SNHLY and FYNNEI. The CDR3 loop spans 14 amino acids. This CDR3 reads CASSGGQQTDTQYF. CDR3 nucleotides: TGTGCCAGCAGTGGCGGACAACAAACGGATACGCAGTATTTT.

The chain joins TRBV7-2 to TRBJ1-2; 8 bases map to TRBD1. J was trimmed by 7 bases and V by 4 bases; bases with no gene match: 11. Germline CDR1 is SGHTA and CDR2 is FQGNSA. The CDR3 sequence is 15 residues long. CDR3 sequence (DNA): TGTGCCAGCAGCTCCTTCGGCAGGGGGCGGCTTGGCTACACCTTC. Encoded protein: CASSSFGRGRLGYTF.

CDR3 protein: CASSPPGGQPQHF. CDR3 DNA sequence: TGTGCCAGCAGCCCCCCGGGGGGTCAGCCCCAGCATTTT. The chain recombines TRBV7-2 with TRBJ1-5, with D possibly being TRBD1 (5 bases). The germline CDR1 and CDR2 sequences are SGHTA and FQGNSA. The CDR3 totals 13 residues. The V and J ends lost 5 bases and 6 bases respectively, with 11 bases between them.

The V gene is TRBV5-1, the J gene TRBJ2-2; D possibly corresponds to TRBD2 (6 bases). The V gene lost 1 base and the J gene lost 6 bases, with 13 bases spanning the gap. The germline gives CDR1 SGHRS, CDR2 YFSETQ. There are 15 residues in the CDR3. CDR3 sequence (DNA): TGCGCCAGCAGCTTGCTGTCGGGAGCCCCCGGGGAGCTGTTTTTT. It encodes CASSLLSGAPGELFF. The entire variable domain, with the rest obtained from reference TRBV5-1 and TRBJ2-2, is as follows: KAGVTQTPRYLIKTRGQQVTLSCSPISGHRSVSWYQQTPGQGLQFLFEYFSETQRNKGNFPGRFSGRQFSNSRSEMNVSTLELGDSALYLCASSLLSGAPGELFFGEGSRLTVL.

V gene TRBV29-1 combines with J gene TRBJ2-1, with 15 bases identical to TRBD2. CDR1 is SQVTM, CDR2 ANQGSEA, per germline. Trimming removed 3 bases from V and 0 bases from J; junction bases left unmatched: 3. This CDR3 has 17 residues. CDR3 loop: CSVEGLAGGGSYNEQFF. In DNA form, the CDR3 reads TGCAGCGTTGAGGGACTAGCGGGGGGTGGCTCCTACAATGAGCAGTTCTTC.

V is TRBV7-9 and J is TRBJ2-3; 10 bases align to TRBD2. The V and J ends lost 2 bases and 5 bases, in that order; junction bases with no gene match: 10. Germline values: CDR1 SEHNR, CDR2 FQNEAQ (reference sequence). The CDR3 consists of 17 residues. CDR3: CASSLPHLAGGEDTQYF. The CDR3 bases are TGTGCCAGCAGCTTACCCCACTTAGCGGGAGGAGAAGATACGCAGTATTTT.

The chain has TRBV7-9 and TRBJ2-3, with TRBD2 matching over 14 bases. V shed 5 bases, J shed 4 bases, and the junction held 2 bases outside the gene matches. This CDR3 region has 15 residues. The germline CDR1 and CDR2 sequences are SEHNR and FQNEAQ (reference sequence). CDR3 loop: CASSRLAGGADTQYF. In nucleotides, the CDR3 is TGTGCCAGCAGCAGACTAGCGGGAGGGGCAGATACGCAGTATTTT.

The V and J genes are TRBV5-4 and TRBJ1-2; D gene unclear. Germline loops: CDR1 SGHNT, CDR2 YYREEE (reference sequence). CDR3 length equals 14 residues. V dropped 0 bases and J dropped 4 bases, with 10 bases sitting between them. The CDR3 bases are TGTGCCAGCAGCTTGGTAGCCACGGGCTATGGCTACACCTTC. Protein product: CASSLVATGYGYTF.

This clone appeared once. CDR3 sequence (DNA): TGTGCCATCAGTGACACCGCGAGACAGGGCTTAAAGACCCAGTACTTC. It specifies CAISDTARQGLKTQYF. The J gene is TRBJ2-5, the V gene TRBV10-3; 7 bases align to TRBD1. With 3 bases clipped from V and 6 bases from J, the junction kept 13 bases outside the gene matches. The CDR3 sequence is 16 residues long. Germline loops: CDR1 ENHRY, CDR2 SYGVKD.

V is TRBV4-1 and J is TRBJ1-3, with 9 bases aligning to TRBD1. Trimming cost V 0 bases and J 4 bases; bases outside gene matches: 1. The CDR3 extends over 15 amino acids. Germline CDR1 reads MGHRA; CDR2 reads YSYEKL. The CDR3 sequence is CASSQDGTGGNTIYF. Written as DNA, the CDR3 is TGCGCCAGCAGCCAAGATGGGACAGGGGGAAACACCATATATTTT.

The genes are TRBV11-1 and TRBJ2-1, with D possibly TRBD1 on 6 matching bases. There are 12 residues in the CDR3. With 4 bases removed from V and 7 bases from J, the gap between germline ends came to 8 bases. Per germline, CDR1 SGHAT and CDR2 FQDESV (reference sequence). CDR3 loop: CASSSGTNEQFF. The CDR3 DNA reads TGTGCCAGCAGCTCGGGGACAAATGAGCAGTTCTTC. Filled out from reference TRBV11-1 and TRBJ2-1, the complete variable domain reads EAEVAQSPRYKITEKSQAVAFWCDPISGHATLYWYRQILGQGPELLVQFQDESVVDDSQLPKDRFSAERLKGVDSTLKIQPAELGDSAMYLCASSSGTNEQFFGPGTRLTVL.

V is TRBV15 and J is TRBJ1-2; TRBD1 is a possible D gene (5 bases). This CDR3 spans 15 amino acids. Looked up from germline, CDR1 is LNHNV and CDR2 is YYDKDF (reference sequence). Trimming shortened V by 0 bases and J by 5 bases, and 13 bases separated the two germline ends. CDR3 coding DNA: TGTGCCACCAGCAGAGATTTGGGGGAGGGGTATGGCTACACCTTC. Protein product: CATSRDLGEGYGYTF.

The rearrangement joins TRBV11-3 to TRBJ2-2, with 9 bases matching TRBD1. Germline V gene sequence: CDR1 SGHNT, CDR2 YENEEA. The CDR3 is made up of 16 amino acids. V trimming: 4 bases; J trimming: 6 bases; junction bases outside the gene matches: 9. The CDR3 sequence: CASSSPGQGVSGELFF. The CDR3 nucleotides are TGTGCCAGCAGCTCTCCGGGACAGGGTGTTTCCGGGGAGCTGTTTTTT. The full variable domain, rest sourced from reference TRBV11-3 and TRBJ2-2, is EAGVVQSPRYKIIEKKQPVAFWCNPISGHNTLYWYLQNLGQGPELLIRYENEEAVDDSQLPKDRFSAERLKGVDSTLKIQPAELGDSAVYLCASSSPGQGVSGELFFGEGSRLTVL.

V gene TRBV7-6 combines with J gene TRBJ2-2; D is unclear. The CDR3 has 15 amino acids. V dropped 1 base and J dropped 1 base, with 7 bases sitting between them. Germline CDR1 and CDR2: SGHVS and FNYEAQ. CDR3 region: CASSLVMWNTGELFF. The CDR3, as DNA: TGTGCCAGCAGCTTAGTTATGTGGAACACCGGGGAGCTGTTTTTT.

This rearrangement joins TRBV29-1 to TRBJ2-7; no clear D. Deletions cut 5 bases from V and 7 bases from J, with 18 bases between. This CDR3 region has 13 residues. Germline V gene data show CDR1 as SQVTM and CDR2 as ANQGSEA. The CDR3 nucleotides are TGCAGCGTTAAGCCCCGGTTCGGGTTAGAGCAGTACTTC. It translates to CSVKPRFGLEQYF.

This chain links TRBV6-2 or TRBV6-3 with TRBJ1-5, with unresolved D. Germline loops: CDR1 MNHEY, CDR2 SVGEGT. There are 15 residues in the CDR3. The V end was cut by 6 bases, the J end by 0 bases, with 12 bases between. Here the CDR3 DNA reads TGTGCCAGCAGCACCGGACTGTATAGCAATCAGCCCCAGCATTTT. The encoded protein is CASSTGLYSNQPQHF.

The chain combines TRBV5-4 with TRBJ1-4, with D perhaps matching TRBD1 (5 bases). CDR3 length: 14 residues. CDR1 and CDR2 from the germline V gene are SGHNT and YYREEE (reference sequence). Deletions cut 5 bases from V and 6 bases from J, with 14 bases between. Here the CDR3 reads CASSRKGLDEKLFF. The CDR3 region has the DNA TGTGCCAGCAGTCGGAAGGGGTTAGATGAAAAACTGTTTTTT.

The chain uses TRBV4-1 and TRBJ2-5, with 8 bases identical to TRBD2. Germline V gives CDR1 MGHRA, CDR2 YSYEKL. V lost 0 bases and J lost 0; bases outside the gene matches: 6. CDR3 size: 17 residues. CDR3 sequence: CASSQETTSGYQETQYF. The DNA for the CDR3 is TGCGCCAGCAGCCAAGAGACTACTAGCGGATACCAAGAGACCCAGTACTTC.

The rearrangement uses TRBV6-4 and TRBJ2-1; TRBD2 matches at 8 bases. This CDR3 spans 15 amino acids. With V trimmed by 4 bases and J by 6 bases, 8 bases remained unmatched. Germline V gives CDR1 MRHNA, CDR2 SNTAGT. The CDR3 DNA reads TGTGCCAGCAGTGCGAGCGGGAGCGATTTCAATGAGCAGTTCTTC. This sequence encodes CASSASGSDFNEQFF.